Following are 14 T cell receptor beta chains from one sample sequenced in a study of CD8 T cells in Susac syndrome. Roughly 0.45 to 1 ug RNA was reverse transcribed with random hexamers. MiXCR, run by TCRdb on the immunoSEQ multiplex PCR reads, gives a single entry per CDR3 protein. The sample yields roughly 80,000 distinct CDR3 sequences, about 92% seen once. Sequenced sample: CD4+ T cells from PBMCs. The receptors derive from a human donor with Susac syndrome.

This clonotype has just one count. The chain is built from TRBV6-1 and TRBJ2-5; 7 bases are a match to TRBD2. V dropped 8 bases and J dropped 4; count of bases not matched to a gene: 4. The germline CDR1 and CDR2 sequences are MNHNS and SASEGT. The CDR3 contains 12 residues. The CDR3 spells CASGRASETQYF. As DNA, the CDR3 is TGTGCCAGCGGGAGGGCCTCAGAGACCCAGTACTTC.

V is TRBV12-3 or TRBV12-4 and J is TRBJ1-5, with D unclear. The CDR3 contains 13 residues. V lost 3 bases, J lost 6 bases, and 9 bases lay in between. This CDR3 reads CASSFSVIQPQHF. DNA of the CDR3: TGTGCCAGCAGTTTCTCAGTAATTCAGCCCCAGCATTTT.

The chain employs TRBV7-2 and TRBJ2-5, with 9 bases that match TRBD2. CDR3 size: 15 residues. The V segment lost 7 bases and the J segment 1 base; nucleotides outside the gene matches: 7. Germline V gives CDR1 SGHTA, CDR2 FQGNSA. The CDR3 coding sequence is TGTGCCAGCACCCTAGCGGGGCAGACCCAAGAGACCCAGTACTTC. Protein: CASTLAGQTQETQYF.

The rearrangement links TRBV27 to TRBJ2-7; D possibly corresponds to TRBD2 (5 bases). This CDR3 is built from 13 residues. CDR1 and CDR2 (germline): MNHEY, SMNVEV (reference sequence). Trimming shortened V by 4 bases and J by 2 bases, and 9 bases separated the two germline ends. The CDR3 DNA is TGTGCCAGCAGTTCCGGGATTCCCTACGAGCAGTACTTC. Its translation is CASSSGIPYEQYF.

This chain links TRBV12-3 or TRBV12-4 with TRBJ1-6; a weak D match, TRBD1 (6 bases). With 7 bases removed from V and 2 bases from J, the gap between germline ends came to 12 bases. The CDR3 extends over 15 amino acids. CDR3 residues: CASNLQGTYNSPLHF. CDR3 DNA sequence: TGTGCCAGCAACCTACAGGGAACCTATAATTCACCCCTCCACTTT.

This chain uses TRBV5-1 with TRBJ1-1; no definite D call. Trimming pared 0 bases from V and 11 bases from J, leaving 8 bases between. Germline V gives CDR1 SGHRS, CDR2 YFSETQ. The CDR3 length is 11 residues. The CDR3 sequence is CASSLAGVAFF. CDR3 in DNA: TGCGCCAGCAGCTTGGCGGGTGTGGCTTTCTTT.

This clonotype showed up just once. The V gene is TRBV3-1, the J gene TRBJ2-3; no clear D gene. From germline, CDR1 is LGHDT and CDR2 YNNKEL (reference sequence). V lost 4 bases, J lost 4 bases, and 15 bases lay in between. The CDR3 has 15 amino acids. The DNA of the CDR3 is TGTGCCAGCAGCCCTTTAGCAGGAGTGGCAGATACGCAGTATTTT. Translating gives CASSPLAGVADTQYF.

The chain employs TRBV5-1 and TRBJ1-1; no reliable D call. V lost 0 bases and J lost 1, with 7 bases in between. The CDR3 runs 14 residues. From germline, CDR1 is SGHRS and CDR2 YFSETQ. CDR3 sequence: CASSLGVSNTEAFF. CDR3 in DNA: TGCGCCAGCAGCTTGGGGGTATCGAACACTGAAGCTTTCTTT.

The rearrangement links TRBV6-5 to TRBJ2-5, with 8 bases matching TRBD2. The germline CDR1 and CDR2 sequences are MNHEY and SVGAGI. J was trimmed by 10 bases and V by 7 bases; bases with no gene match: 8. The CDR3 sequence is 12 residues long. The CDR3: CASKAASGGQYF. Written as DNA, the CDR3 is TGTGCCAGCAAGGCGGCCAGCGGGGGCCAGTACTTC.

V gene TRBV6-5 combines with J gene TRBJ2-7; perhaps TRBD2 as D (6 bases). The CDR3 runs 13 residues. Trimming took off 7 bases at V and 2 bases at J, with 12 bases between the two ends. The V gene's germline CDR1 is MNHEY and CDR2 SVGAGI. This CDR3 is CASTEGGTYEQYF. The CDR3 coding sequence is TGTGCCAGCACCGAAGGAGGGACCTACGAGCAGTACTTC.

The chain links TRBV7-8 to TRBJ2-7, with 8 bases aligning to TRBD2. There are 15 residues in the CDR3. Germline CDR1 SGHVS, CDR2 FQNEAQ. The V segment lost 5 bases and the J segment 6 bases; nucleotides outside the gene matches: 12. The CDR3 bases are TGTGCCAGCAGCCCCGAGCGGGGGATTAAGGTCGAGCAGTACTTC. As protein: CASSPERGIKVEQYF.

This clonotype was observed a single time. The J gene is TRBJ2-7, the V gene TRBV6-5, with 8 nucleotides matching TRBD2. Germline values: CDR1 MNHEY, CDR2 SVGAGI. The V segment lost 0 bases and the J segment 5 bases; nucleotides outside the gene matches: 12. This CDR3 has 17 residues. CDR3 protein: CASSYSGRIAGSHEQYF. In nucleotides, the CDR3 is TGTGCCAGCAGTTACTCGGGCAGAATAGCGGGATCCCACGAGCAGTACTTC.

The chain joins TRBV20-1 to TRBJ2-1, with D possibly being TRBD2 (6 bases). This CDR3 has 15 amino acids. The germline V and J ends were trimmed by 5 bases and 2 bases, with 16 bases remaining between them. Germline V CDR1 and CDR2: DFQATT, SNEGSKA (reference sequence). In DNA form, the CDR3 reads TGCAGTGCTTGGCGGGATCGAGGCCCCTACAATGAGCAGTTCTTC. It yields the protein CSAWRDRGPYNEQFF.

The V and J genes are TRBV5-1 and TRBJ2-1; 12 bases agree with TRBD1. Trimming took 5 bases from V and 9 from J; bases not matched to a gene: 6. Germline-derived CDR1 and CDR2 are SGHRS and YFSETQ. The CDR3 covers 14 residues. CDR3 nucleotides: TGCGCCAGCAGTCCGGGACAGGGGGCGCTTGAGCAGTTCTTC. Translating gives CASSPGQGALEQFF.